The following is a T cell receptor beta chain sequence with its context. Its antigen remains unknown. These donors, healthy bone marrow donors, were studied. PCR involved 60 Vbeta and 13 Jbeta primers. Sequencing used immunoSEQ multiplex PCR; TCRdb keeps in-frame clones, though not all of them. The data show roughly 190,000 clones, over 60% seen once. This record comes from a study of cytomegalovirus exposure and HLA in healthy donors. Points from the study as a whole: With later analysis, a missense DCLRE1C variant became linked to TCR beta V- and J-gene trimming. Rare TCR sequences predominated, though certain public TCRs were found in many donors.

Germline V CDR1 and CDR2: SNHLY, FYNNEI. The CDR3 consists of 13 residues. V gave up 7 bases and J gave up 11 bases, with 20 bases separating them. The rearrangement links TRBV2 to TRBJ2-5; possibly TRBD1 for D (6 bases). The clonotype comes from a woman aged 40 to 49 in good health and CMV-seronegative. What was sequenced was PBMCs. The CDR3 region is CASNTGQVREQYF. For the CDR3, the DNA is TGTGCCAGCAATACGGGACAAGTGAGAGAGCAGTACTTC.